Shown below are 10 T cell receptor beta chains from a single sample sequenced in a study of T-cell memory formation after mild COVID-19. TCRdb re-called the 5' RACE reads with MiXCR, one entry per CDR3 protein. Of approximately 300,000 distinct CDR3 sequences listed, roughly a fifth were seen once; the top ten hold about 21%. Sequencing was done on a sample of PBMCs or a T cell subset sorted from them (not recorded which). These receptors were collected from a man aged 18 to 29 who had mild COVID-19 (a few samples of this study predate the infection). Cell type and time point are not known.

This clonotype was seen a handful of times. This chain links TRBV12-3 or TRBV12-4 with TRBJ1-2, with TRBD1 matching 8 bases. This CDR3 has 16 residues. V lost 4 bases to trimming and J lost 5 bases; unmatched junction nucleotides: 12. The CDR3 is CASSSGGQETRYGYTF. The CDR3 DNA reads as TGTGCCAGCAGTTCGGGGGGACAGGAAACTAGATATGGCTACACCTTC.

This chain connects TRBV7-9 to TRBJ2-3, with D unclear. V was trimmed by 8 bases and J by 3 bases, leaving 15 bases between them. CDR1 is SEHNR, CDR2 FQNEAQ, per germline (reference sequence). The CDR3 totals 14 residues. The CDR3 DNA follows: TGTGCCAGCGGGTGGTACAGAGAAACAGATACGCAGTATTTT. This encodes CASGWYRETDTQYF. The full variable domain, with the rest looked up from reference TRBV7-9 and TRBJ2-3, is DTGVSQNPRHKITKRGQNVTFRCDPISEHNRLYWYRQTLGQGPEFLTYFQNEAQLEKSRLLSDRFSAERPKGSFSTLEIQRTEQGDSAMYLCASGWYRETDTQYFGPGTRLTVL.

This clonotype showed up just once. The V gene is TRBV28, the J gene TRBJ2-3; TRBD2 matches at 9 bases. This CDR3 is 17 amino acids long. Trimming at V came to 5 bases and at J to 3 bases, leaving 12 bases not matched to a gene. The V gene's germline CDR1 is MDHEN and CDR2 SYDVKM. The CDR3 bases are TGTGCCAGCAGTCCCCATGAGGGACTAGCCCCAACAGATACGCAGTATTTT. Its translation is CASSPHEGLAPTDTQYF.

This clonotype appeared once. The chain uses TRBV24-1 and TRBJ1-5, with 7 bases aligning to TRBD1. The V segment lost 4 bases and the J segment 6 bases; nucleotides outside the gene matches: 11. There are 16 residues in the CDR3. Germline values: CDR1 KGHDR, CDR2 SFDVKD. CDR3 bases: TGTGCCACCAGTGACGCGACAGGGACGGGAGGTCAGCCCCAGCATTTT. Translation gives CATSDATGTGGQPQHF.

V gene TRBV5-5 combines with J gene TRBJ2-2, with D unclear. Germline assignment: CDR1 SGHKS and CDR2 YYEKEE (reference sequence). V shed 3 bases and J shed 4 bases, with 10 bases lying between them. The CDR3 covers 14 residues. CDR3 residues: CASSSLVTTGELFF. The CDR3 DNA is TGTGCCAGCAGCTCCCTGGTCACCACCGGGGAGCTGTTTTTT.

This clonotype has a handful of counts. The chain's CDR3 is CASRPTSGGPRYNEQFF. The CDR3 DNA sequence: TGCGCCAGCAGACCCACTAGCGGGGGGCCCCGATACAATGAGCAGTTCTTC. The chain recombines TRBV10-2 with TRBJ2-1, with TRBD2 matching 12 bases. Unmatched junction bases numbered 10, after V lost 6 bases and J lost 4 bases. The length of the CDR3 is 17 residues. Germline loops: CDR1 WSHSY, CDR2 SAAADI.

This clonotype was detected only a few times. The chain recombines TRBV11-2 with TRBJ2-5; tentative D call: TRBD1 (6 bases). In germline, CDR1 is SGHAT, CDR2 FQNNGV. This CDR3 has 14 residues. Trimming left V 5 bases short and J 7 bases short, with 17 bases between. Here the CDR3 DNA reads TGTGCCAGCAGCAACAGGGCAGTTTCGACGACCCAGTACTTC. It specifies CASSNRAVSTTQYF. The full variable domain, in which reference TRBV11-2 and TRBJ2-5 provide the parts outside the CDR3, is EAGVAQSPRYKIIEKRQSVAFWCNPISGHATLYWYQQILGQGPKLLIQFQNNGVVDDSQLPKDRFSAERLKGVDSTLKIQPAKLEDSAVYLCASSNRAVSTTQYFGPGTRLLVL.

This clonotype was seen a few times. The CDR3 loop is CASSPQGASVGYGYTF. The CDR3 DNA sequence: TGTGCCAGCTCACCCCAGGGAGCGTCAGTTGGGTATGGCTACACCTTC. J is TRBJ1-2 and V is TRBV18; D possibly corresponds to TRBD1 (5 bases). The CDR3 consists of 16 residues. V lost 3 bases and J lost 5, with 19 bases in between. Looked up from germline, CDR1 is KGHSH and CDR2 is LQKENI.

This clonotype has only a few counts. The gene calls are TRBV20-1 and TRBJ2-3; 12 bases map to TRBD2. From germline, CDR1 is DFQATT and CDR2 SNEGSKA (reference sequence). The CDR3 length is 16 residues. V shed 5 bases, J shed 1 base, and the junction held 7 bases outside the gene matches. CDR3 sequence (DNA): TGCAGTGCTTCCCTCCCTAGCGGGGGGGGCACAGATACGCAGTATTTT. Its protein is CSASLPSGGGTDTQYF.

The rearrangement joins TRBV7-6 to TRBJ2-3; D gene unclear. CDR1 and CDR2 from the germline V gene are SGHVS and FNYEAQ. The CDR3 loop spans 14 amino acids. The V end lost 7 bases, the J end lost 4 bases, and 15 bases lay between the germline ends. The CDR3 DNA reads TGTGCCAGCATGTCTTACCAGAAAGCAGATACGCAGTATTTT. This gives the protein CASMSYQKADTQYF.